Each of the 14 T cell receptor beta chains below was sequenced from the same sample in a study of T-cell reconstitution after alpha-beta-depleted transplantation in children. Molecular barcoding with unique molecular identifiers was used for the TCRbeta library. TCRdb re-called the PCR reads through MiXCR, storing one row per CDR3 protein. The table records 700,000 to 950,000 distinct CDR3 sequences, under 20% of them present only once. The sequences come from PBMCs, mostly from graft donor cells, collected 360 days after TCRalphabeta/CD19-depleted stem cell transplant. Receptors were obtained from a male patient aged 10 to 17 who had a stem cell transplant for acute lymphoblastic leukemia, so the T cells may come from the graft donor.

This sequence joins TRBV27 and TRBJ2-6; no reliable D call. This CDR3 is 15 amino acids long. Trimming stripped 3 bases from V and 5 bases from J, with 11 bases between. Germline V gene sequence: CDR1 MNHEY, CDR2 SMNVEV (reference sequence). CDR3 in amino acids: CASSFAADWANVLTF. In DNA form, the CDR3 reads TGTGCCAGCAGTTTCGCGGCAGACTGGGCCAACGTCCTGACTTTC. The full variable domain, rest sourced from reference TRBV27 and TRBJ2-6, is EAQVTQNPRYLITVTGKKLTVTCSQNMNHEYMSWYRQDPGLGLRQIYYSMNVEVTDKGDVPEGYKVSRKEKRNFPLILESPSPNQTSLYFCASSFAADWANVLTFGAGSRLTVL.

The CDR3: CASSTRTSGRISNTGELFF. CDR3 DNA sequence: TGTGCCAGCAGCACCCGGACTAGCGGGAGGATCTCAAACACCGGGGAGCTGTTTTTT. V is TRBV7-6 and J is TRBJ2-2, with 14 bases matching TRBD2. The CDR3 totals 19 residues. The V segment lost 5 bases and the J segment 2 bases; nucleotides outside the gene matches: 10. Germline V gene sequence: CDR1 SGHVS, CDR2 FNYEAQ.

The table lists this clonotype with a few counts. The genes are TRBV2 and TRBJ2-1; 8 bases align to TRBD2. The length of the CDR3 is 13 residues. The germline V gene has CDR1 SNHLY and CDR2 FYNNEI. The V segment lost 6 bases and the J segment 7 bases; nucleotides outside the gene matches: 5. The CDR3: CASSEREWNEQFF. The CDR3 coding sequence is TGTGCCAGCAGCGAGCGGGAGTGGAATGAGCAGTTCTTC.

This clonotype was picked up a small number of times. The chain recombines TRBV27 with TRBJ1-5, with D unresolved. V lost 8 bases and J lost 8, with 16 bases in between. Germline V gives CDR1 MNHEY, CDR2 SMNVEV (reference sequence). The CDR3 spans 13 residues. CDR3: CASGYNLGKPQHF. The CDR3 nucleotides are TGTGCCAGCGGTTACAACCTTGGTAAGCCCCAGCATTTT.

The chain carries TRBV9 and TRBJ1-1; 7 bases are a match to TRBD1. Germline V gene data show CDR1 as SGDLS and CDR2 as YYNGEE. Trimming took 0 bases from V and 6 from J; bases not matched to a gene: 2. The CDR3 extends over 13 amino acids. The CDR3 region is CASSVVTGAEAFF. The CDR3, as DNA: TGTGCCAGCAGCGTAGTTACAGGGGCTGAAGCTTTCTTT. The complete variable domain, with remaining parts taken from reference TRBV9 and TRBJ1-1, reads DSGVTQTPKHLITATGQRVTLRCSPRSGDLSVYWYQQSLDQGLQFLIQYYNGEERAKGNILERFSAQQFPDLHSELNLSSLELGDSALYFCASSVVTGAEAFFGQGTRLTVV.

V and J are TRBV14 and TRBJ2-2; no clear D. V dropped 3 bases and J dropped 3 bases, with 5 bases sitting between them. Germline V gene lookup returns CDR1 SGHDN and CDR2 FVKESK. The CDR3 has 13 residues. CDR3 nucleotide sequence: TGTGCCAGCAGCCAGCGGTACACCGGGGAGCTGTTTTTT. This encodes CASSQRYTGELFF.

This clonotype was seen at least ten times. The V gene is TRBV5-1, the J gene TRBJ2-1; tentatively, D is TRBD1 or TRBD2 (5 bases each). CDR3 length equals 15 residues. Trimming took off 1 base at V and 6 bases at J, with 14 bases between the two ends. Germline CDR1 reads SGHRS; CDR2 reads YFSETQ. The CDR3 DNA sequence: TGCGCCAGCAGCTTGTCAGCGCCAGGGAGCAATGAGCAGTTCTTC. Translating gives CASSLSAPGSNEQFF.

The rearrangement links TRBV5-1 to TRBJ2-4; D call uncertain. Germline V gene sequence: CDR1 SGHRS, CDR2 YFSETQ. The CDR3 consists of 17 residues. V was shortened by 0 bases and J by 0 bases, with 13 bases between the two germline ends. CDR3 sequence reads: CASSLGDGLLAKNIQYF. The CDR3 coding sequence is TGCGCCAGCAGCTTGGGTGACGGATTACTAGCCAAAAACATTCAGTACTTC.

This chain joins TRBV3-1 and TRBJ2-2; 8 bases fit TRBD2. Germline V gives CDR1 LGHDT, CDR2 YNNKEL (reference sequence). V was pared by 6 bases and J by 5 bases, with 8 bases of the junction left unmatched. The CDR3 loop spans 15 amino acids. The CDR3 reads CASSPGLVGTGELFF. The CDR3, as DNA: TGTGCCAGCAGTCCGGGACTAGTTGGAACCGGGGAGCTGTTTTTT.

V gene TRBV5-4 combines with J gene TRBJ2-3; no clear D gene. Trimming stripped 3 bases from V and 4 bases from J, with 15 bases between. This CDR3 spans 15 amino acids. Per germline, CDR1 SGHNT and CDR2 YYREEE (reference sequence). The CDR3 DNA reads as TGTGCCAGCAGCTCCTCGCGGCGATTGGCAGATACGCAGTATTTT. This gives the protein CASSSSRRLADTQYF. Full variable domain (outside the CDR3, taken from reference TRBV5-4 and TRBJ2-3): ETGVTQSPTHLIKTRGQQVTLRCSSQSGHNTVSWYQQALGQGPQFIFQYYREEENGRGNFPPRFSGLQFPNYSSELNVNALELDDSALYLCASSSSRRLADTQYFGPGTRLTVL.

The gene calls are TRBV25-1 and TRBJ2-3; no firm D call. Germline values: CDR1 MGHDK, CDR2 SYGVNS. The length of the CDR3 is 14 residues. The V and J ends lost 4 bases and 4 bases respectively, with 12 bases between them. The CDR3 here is CASSGTNSPDTQYF. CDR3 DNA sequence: TGTGCCAGCAGTGGGACCAACTCACCAGATACGCAGTATTTT.

In DNA, the CDR3 is TGCAGCGTTGTCCCTTGGCAGGGGAACACCGGGGAGCTGTTTTTT. This encodes CSVVPWQGNTGELFF. The chain employs TRBV29-1 and TRBJ2-2; the D gene is possibly TRBD1 (5 bases). The CDR3 is made up of 15 amino acids. Germline V lookup: CDR1 SQVTM, CDR2 ANQGSEA. The V end was cut by 4 bases, the J end by 1 base, with 13 bases between.

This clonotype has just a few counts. The CDR3 loop reads CASSLSLETQYF. The CDR3 DNA is TGCGCCAGCAGCTTGTCTTTGGAGACCCAGTACTTC. This chain uses TRBV5-1 with TRBJ2-5; no clear D. The length of the CDR3 is 12 residues. V was trimmed by 1 base and J by 5 bases, leaving 6 bases between them. CDR1 SGHRS and CDR2 YFSETQ come from the germline V gene.

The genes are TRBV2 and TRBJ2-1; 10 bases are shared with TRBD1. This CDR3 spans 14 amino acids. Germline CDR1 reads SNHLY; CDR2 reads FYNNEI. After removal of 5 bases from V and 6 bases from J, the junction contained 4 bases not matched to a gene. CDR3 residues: CASSRDRGRNEQFF. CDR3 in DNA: TGTGCCAGCAGTAGAGACAGGGGGCGCAATGAGCAGTTCTTC.